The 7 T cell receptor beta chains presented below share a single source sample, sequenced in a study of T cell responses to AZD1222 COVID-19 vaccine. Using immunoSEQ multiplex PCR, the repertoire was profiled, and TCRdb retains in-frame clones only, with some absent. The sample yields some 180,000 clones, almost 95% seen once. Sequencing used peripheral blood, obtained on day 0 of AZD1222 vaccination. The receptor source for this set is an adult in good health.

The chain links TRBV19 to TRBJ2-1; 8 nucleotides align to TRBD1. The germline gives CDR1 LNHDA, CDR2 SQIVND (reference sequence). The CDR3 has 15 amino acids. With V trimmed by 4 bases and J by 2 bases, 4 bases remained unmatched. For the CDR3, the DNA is TGTGCCAGTAGTACTTTGGACAGGGCCTACAATGAGCAGTTCTTC. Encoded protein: CASSTLDRAYNEQFF. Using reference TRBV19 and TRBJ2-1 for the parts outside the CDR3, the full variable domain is DGGITQSPKYLFRKEGQNVTLSCEQNLNHDAMYWYRQDPGQGLRLIYYSQIVNDFQKGDIAEGYSVSREKKESFPLTVTSAQKNPTAFYLCASSTLDRAYNEQFFGPGTRLTVL.

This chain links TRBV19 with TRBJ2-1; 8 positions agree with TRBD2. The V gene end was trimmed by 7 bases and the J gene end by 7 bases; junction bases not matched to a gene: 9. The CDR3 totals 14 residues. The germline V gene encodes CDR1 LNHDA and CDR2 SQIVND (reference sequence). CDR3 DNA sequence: TGTGCCAGTACGAGAGCGGGAGTCCTAAATGAGCAGTTCTTC. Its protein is CASTRAGVLNEQFF.

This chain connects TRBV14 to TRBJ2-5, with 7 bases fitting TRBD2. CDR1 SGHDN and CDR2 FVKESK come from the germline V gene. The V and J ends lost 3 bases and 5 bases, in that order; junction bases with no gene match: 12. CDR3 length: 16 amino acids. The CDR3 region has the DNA TGTGCCAGCAGCCACTTGAGGGGAGGCGGGAGCGAGACCCAGTACTTC. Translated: CASSHLRGGGSETQYF. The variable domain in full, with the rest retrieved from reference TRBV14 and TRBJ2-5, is EAGVTQFPSHSVIEKGQTVTLRCDPISGHDNLYWYRRVMGKEIKFLLHFVKESKQDESGMPNNRFLAERTGGTYSTLKVQPAELEDSGVYFCASSHLRGGGSETQYFGPGTRLLVL.

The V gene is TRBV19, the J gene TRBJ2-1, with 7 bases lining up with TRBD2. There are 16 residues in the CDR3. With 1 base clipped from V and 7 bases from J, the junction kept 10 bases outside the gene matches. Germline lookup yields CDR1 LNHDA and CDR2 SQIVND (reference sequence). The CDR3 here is CASSIAGGGIGNEQFF. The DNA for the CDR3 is TGTGCCAGTAGTATAGCGGGAGGAGGCATAGGAAATGAGCAGTTCTTC.

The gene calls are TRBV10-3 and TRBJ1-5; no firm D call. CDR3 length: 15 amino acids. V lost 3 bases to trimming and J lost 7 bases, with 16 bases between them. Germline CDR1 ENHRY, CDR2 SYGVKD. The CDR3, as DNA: TGTGCCATCAGTGATATAGAGGAGGGATGGCAGCCCCAGCATTTT. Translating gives CAISDIEEGWQPQHF.

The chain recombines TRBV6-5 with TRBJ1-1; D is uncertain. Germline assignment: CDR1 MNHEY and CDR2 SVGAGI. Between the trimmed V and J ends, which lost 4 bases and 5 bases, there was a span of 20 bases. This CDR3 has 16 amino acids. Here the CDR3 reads CASSFIGGLPWTEAFF. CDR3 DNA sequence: TGTGCCAGCAGTTTCATCGGAGGGCTACCGTGGACTGAAGCTTTCTTT.

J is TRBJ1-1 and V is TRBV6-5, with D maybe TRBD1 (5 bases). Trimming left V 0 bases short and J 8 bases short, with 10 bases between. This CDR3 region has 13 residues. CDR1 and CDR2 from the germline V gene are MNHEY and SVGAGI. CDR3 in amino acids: CASSYSGGVEAFF. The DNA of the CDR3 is TGTGCCAGCAGTTACTCGGGAGGGGTGGAAGCTTTCTTT.